This entry describes one TCR beta chain. This specimen belongs to a study of blood T cell repertoires in COVID-19. This CDR3 comprises 14 residues. CDR1 is SNHLY and CDR2 is FYNNEI in the germline V gene. The V gene lost 9 bases and the J gene lost 1 base, with 15 bases spanning the gap. Data came from immunoSEQ multiplex PCR; TCRdb stores just in-frame clones and leaves some out. Among some 120,000 clones, around 83% were seen once, and the ten largest hold less than 20%. The chain links TRBV2 to TRBJ1-1, with TRBD1 as a possible D gene (5 bases). This clonotype was obtained from a woman aged 50 to 60 with acute or convalescent COVID-19. Sequenced material: peripheral blood. The CDR3 nucleotides read TGTGCCAGGAGCCTGGGGCAGCAGAACACTGAAGCTTTCTTT. Translating it yields CARSLGQQNTEAFF.